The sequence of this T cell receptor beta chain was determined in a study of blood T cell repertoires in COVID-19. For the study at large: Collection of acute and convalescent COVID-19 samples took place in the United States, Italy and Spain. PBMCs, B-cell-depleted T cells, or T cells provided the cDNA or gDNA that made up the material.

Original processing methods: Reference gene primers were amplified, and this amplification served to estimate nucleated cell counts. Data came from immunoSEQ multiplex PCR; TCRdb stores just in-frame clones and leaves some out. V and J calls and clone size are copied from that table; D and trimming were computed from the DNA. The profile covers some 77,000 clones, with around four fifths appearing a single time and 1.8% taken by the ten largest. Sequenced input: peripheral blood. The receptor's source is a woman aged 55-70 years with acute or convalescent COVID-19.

In nucleotides, the CDR3 is TGTGCCAGCAGCTTGTTACACCCGGGACAGGCCTATGGCTACACCTTC. As protein: CASSLLHPGQAYGYTF. The rearrangement joins TRBV7-9 to TRBJ1-2; 8 nucleotides match TRBD1. The V segment lost 3 bases and the J segment 4 bases; nucleotides outside the gene matches: 10. The CDR3 extends over 16 amino acids. Germline CDR1 is SEHNR and CDR2 is FQNEAQ (reference sequence). The variable domain in full, completed from reference TRBV7-9 and TRBJ1-2, reads DTGVSQNPRHKITKRGQNVTFRCDPISEHNRLYWYRQTLGQGPEFLTYFQNEAQLEKSRLLSDRFSAERPKGSFSTLEIQRTEQGDSAMYLCASSLLHPGQAYGYTFGSGTRLTVV.